This T cell receptor beta chain was sequenced for a study of blood T cell repertoires in COVID-19. The overall study: From T cells, B-cell-depleted T cells, or PBMCs came the material, which was cDNA or gDNA.

Clones were sequenced by immunoSEQ multiplex PCR, and TCRdb holds only the in-frame ones, with some missing. The table has over 60,000 clones, under 90% seen once. The V gene lost 0 bases and the J gene lost 5 bases, with 13 bases spanning the gap. CDR3 length: 15 residues. Per germline, CDR1 ENHRY and CDR2 SYGVKD. The sequence came from a man aged 50-60 years with COVID-19, enrolled during active disease. The genes are TRBV10-3 and TRBJ1-2; maybe TRBD1 (5 bases). Sequencing was done on a sample of peripheral blood. The chain's CDR3 is CAISESPGGEYGYTF. The CDR3 region has the DNA TGTGCCATCAGTGAGTCGCCGGGGGGAGAGTATGGCTACACCTTC.